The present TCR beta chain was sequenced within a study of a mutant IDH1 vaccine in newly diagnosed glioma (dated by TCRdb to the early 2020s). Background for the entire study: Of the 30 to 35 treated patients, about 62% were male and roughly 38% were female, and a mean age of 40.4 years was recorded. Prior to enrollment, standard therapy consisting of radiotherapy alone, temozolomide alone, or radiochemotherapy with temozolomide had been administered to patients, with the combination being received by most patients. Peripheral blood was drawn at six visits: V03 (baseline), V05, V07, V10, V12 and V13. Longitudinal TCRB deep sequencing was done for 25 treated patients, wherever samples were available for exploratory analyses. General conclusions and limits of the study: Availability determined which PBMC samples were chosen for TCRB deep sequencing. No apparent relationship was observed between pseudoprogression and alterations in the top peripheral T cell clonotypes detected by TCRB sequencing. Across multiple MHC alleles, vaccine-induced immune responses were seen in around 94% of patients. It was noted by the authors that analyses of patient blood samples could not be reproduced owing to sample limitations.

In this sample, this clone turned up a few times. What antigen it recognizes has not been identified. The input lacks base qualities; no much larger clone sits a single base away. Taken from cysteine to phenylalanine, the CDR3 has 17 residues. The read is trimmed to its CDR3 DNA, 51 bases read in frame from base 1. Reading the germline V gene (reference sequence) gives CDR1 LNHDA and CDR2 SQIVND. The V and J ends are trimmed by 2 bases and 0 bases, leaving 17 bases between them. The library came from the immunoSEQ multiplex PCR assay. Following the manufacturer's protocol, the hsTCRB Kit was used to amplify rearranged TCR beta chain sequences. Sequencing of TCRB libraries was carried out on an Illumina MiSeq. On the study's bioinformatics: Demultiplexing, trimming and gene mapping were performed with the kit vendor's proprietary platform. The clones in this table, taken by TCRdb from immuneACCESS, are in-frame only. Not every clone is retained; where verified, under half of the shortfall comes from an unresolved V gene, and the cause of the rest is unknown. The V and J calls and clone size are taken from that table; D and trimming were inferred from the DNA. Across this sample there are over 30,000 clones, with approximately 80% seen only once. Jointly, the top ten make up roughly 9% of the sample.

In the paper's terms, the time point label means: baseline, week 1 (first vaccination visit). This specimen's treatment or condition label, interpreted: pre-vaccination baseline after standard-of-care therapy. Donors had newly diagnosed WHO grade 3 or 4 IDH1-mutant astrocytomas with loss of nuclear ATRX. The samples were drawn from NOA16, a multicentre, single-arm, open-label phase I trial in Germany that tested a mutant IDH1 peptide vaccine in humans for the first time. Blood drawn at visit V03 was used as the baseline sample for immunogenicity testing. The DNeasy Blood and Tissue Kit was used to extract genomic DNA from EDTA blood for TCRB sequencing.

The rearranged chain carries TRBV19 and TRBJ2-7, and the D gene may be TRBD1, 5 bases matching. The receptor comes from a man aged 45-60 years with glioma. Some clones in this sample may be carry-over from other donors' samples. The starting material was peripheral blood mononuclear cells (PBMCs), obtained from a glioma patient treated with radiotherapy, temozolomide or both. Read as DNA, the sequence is TGTGCCAGTAGTATAAGGGGAACAACAGGTAGCTCCTACGAGCAGTACTTC. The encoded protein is CASSIRGTTGSSYEQYF.